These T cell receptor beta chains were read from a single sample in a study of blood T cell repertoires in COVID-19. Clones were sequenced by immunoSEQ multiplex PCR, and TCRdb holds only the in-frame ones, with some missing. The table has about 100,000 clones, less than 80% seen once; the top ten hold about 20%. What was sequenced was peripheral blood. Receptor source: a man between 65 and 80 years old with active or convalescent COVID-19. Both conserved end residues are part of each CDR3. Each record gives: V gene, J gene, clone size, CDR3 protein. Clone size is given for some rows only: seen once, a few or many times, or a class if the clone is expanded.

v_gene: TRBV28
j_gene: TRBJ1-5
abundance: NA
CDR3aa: CASRGQGGNQPQHF

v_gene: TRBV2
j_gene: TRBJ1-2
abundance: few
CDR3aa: CASSEATKTYGYTF

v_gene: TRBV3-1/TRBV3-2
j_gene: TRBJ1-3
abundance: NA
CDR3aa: CASSHRDRSGNTIYF

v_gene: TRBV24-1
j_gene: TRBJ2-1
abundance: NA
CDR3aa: CATSAGADGIRIREQFF

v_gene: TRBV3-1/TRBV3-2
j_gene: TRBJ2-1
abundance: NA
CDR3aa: CASSPTGQSSYNEQFF

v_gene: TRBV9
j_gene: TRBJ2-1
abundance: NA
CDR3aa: CASSVEGYEQFF

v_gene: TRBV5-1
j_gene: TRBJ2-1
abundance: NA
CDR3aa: CASSLEQVTYNEQFF

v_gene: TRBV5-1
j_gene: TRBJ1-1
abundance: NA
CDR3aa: CASSSRQANTEAFF

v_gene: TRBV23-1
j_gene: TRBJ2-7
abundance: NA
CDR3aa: CASSLYPTSGRTLTGEQYF

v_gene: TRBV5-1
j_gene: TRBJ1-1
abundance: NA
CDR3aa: CASSQGQGETEAFF

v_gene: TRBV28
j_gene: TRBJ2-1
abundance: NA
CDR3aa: CASRDLNNEQFF

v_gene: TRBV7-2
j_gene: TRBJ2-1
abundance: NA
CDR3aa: CASSLLGRGVYHNEQFF

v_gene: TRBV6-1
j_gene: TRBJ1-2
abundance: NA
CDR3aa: CASSDTGPYGYTF

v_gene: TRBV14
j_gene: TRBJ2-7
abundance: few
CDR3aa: CASSQGRFRGSEQYF

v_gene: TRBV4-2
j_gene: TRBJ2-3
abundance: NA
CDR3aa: CASSPSSGGEADTQYF

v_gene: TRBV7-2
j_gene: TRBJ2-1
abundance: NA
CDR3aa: CASSLRAGGYNEQFF

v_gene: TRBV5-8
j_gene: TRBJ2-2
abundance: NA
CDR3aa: CASSLRGWNTGELFF

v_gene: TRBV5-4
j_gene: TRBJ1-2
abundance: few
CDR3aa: CASSFPGTDGYTF

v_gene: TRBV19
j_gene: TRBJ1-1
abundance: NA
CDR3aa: CASSIGTTIQAFF

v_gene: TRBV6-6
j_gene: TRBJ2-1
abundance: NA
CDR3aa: CASSTGTGGNEQFF

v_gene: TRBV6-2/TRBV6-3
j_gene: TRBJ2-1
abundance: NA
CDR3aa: CASSYTSATYNEQFF

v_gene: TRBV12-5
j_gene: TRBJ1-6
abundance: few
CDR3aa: CASGFLNSPLHF

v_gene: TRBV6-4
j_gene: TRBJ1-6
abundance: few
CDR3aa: CASSAGSNSPLHF

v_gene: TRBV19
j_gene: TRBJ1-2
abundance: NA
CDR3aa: CASSTSGARGHGYTF

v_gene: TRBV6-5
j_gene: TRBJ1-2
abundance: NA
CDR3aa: CASCSRRNLYGYTF

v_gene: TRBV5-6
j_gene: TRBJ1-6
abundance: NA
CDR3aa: CASSSSGTGYSPLHF

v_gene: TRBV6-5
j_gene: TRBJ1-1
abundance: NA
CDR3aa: CASSYGRGAMNTEAFF

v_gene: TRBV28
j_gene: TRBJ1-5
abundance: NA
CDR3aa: CASSLGRGDQPQHF

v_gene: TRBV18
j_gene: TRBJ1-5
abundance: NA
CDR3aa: CASSQGEFANQPQHF

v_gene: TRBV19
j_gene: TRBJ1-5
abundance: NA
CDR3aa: CASSARDRSQPQHF

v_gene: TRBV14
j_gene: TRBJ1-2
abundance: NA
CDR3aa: CASSQGGTAHGYTF

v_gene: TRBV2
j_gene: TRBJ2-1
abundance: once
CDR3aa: CASGGGLAGTEQFF

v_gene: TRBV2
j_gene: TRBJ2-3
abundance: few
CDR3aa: CASSDLPRAGGYFSTDTQYF

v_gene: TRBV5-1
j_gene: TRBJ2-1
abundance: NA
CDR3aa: CASSLVRIRSYNEQFF

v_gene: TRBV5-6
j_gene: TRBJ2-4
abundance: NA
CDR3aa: CASSPWGGPSGKNIQYF

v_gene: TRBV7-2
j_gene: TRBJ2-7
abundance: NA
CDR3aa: CASSLAGSYEQYF

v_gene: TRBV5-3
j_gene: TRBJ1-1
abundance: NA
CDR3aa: CARSEIQGAGRGNTEAFF

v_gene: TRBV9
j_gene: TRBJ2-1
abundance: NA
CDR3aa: CASSVSGGPYNEQFF

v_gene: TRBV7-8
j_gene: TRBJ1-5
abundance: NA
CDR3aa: CASSWKLGGNQPQHF

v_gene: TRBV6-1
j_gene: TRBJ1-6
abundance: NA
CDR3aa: CASSEAHGVNSPLHF